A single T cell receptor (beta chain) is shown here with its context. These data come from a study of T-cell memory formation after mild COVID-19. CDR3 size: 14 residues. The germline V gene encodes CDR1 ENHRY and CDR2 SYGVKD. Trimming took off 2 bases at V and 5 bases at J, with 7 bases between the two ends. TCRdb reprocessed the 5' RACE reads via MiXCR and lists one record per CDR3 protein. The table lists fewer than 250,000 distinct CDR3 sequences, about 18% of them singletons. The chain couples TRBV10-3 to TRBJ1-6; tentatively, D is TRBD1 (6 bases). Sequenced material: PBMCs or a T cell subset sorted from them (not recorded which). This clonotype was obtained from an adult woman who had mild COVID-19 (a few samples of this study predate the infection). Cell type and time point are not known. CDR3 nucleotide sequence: TGTGCCATCAGTGAGGGACAGAATAATTCACCCCTCCACTTT. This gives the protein CAISEGQNNSPLHF.